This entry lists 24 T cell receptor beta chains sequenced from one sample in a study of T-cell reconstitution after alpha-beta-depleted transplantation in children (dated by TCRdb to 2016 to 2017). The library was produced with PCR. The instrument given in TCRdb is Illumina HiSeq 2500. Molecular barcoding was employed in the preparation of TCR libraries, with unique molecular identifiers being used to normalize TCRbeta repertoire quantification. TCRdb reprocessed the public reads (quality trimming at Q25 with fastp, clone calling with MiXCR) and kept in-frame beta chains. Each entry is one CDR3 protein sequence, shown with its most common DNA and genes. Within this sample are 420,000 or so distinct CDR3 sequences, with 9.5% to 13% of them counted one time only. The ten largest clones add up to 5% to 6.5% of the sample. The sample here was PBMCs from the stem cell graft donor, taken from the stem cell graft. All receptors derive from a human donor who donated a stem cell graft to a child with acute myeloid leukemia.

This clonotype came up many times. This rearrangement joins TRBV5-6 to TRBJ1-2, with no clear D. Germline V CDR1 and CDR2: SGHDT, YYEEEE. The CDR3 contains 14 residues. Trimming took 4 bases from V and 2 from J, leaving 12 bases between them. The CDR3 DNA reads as TGTGCCAGCAGCGGAGGTTGGCAGAACTATGGCTACACCTTC. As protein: CASSGGWQNYGYTF.

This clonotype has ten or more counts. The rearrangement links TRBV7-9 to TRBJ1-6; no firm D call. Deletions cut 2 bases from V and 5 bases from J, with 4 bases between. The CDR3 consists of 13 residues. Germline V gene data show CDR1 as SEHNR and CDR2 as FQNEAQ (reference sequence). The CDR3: CASSLSNNSPLHF. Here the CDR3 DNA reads TGTGCCAGCAGCTTATCAAATAATTCACCCCTCCACTTT.

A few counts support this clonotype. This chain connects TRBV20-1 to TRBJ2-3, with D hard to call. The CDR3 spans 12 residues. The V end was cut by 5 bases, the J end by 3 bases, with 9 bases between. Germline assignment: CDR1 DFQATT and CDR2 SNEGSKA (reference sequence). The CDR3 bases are TGCAGTGCTCTTAGACCGACAGATACGCAGTATTTT. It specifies CSALRPTDTQYF.

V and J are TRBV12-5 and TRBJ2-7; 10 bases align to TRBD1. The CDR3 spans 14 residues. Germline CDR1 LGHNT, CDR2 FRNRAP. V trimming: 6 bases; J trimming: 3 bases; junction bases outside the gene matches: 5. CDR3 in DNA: TGTGCTAGTGGCCCGAGGACAGGGGGCTACGAGCAGTACTTC. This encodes CASGPRTGGYEQYF.

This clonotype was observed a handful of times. The CDR3, as DNA: TGCGCCAGCAGCCGGGGACAGGGGTCCTACGAGCAGTACTTC. Its protein product is CASSRGQGSYEQYF. The chain is built from TRBV4-3 and TRBJ2-7; 10 nucleotides match TRBD1. There are 14 residues in the CDR3. J lost 1 base, V lost 4 bases, and 1 base had no gene match. Germline V gives CDR1 LGHNA, CDR2 YSLEER.

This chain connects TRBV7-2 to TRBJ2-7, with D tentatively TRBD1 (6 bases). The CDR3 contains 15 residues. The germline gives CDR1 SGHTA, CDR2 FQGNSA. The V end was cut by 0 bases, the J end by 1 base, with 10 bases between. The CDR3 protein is CASSLAVQGSYEQYF. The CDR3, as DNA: TGTGCCAGCAGCTTAGCCGTACAGGGATCCTACGAGCAGTACTTC.

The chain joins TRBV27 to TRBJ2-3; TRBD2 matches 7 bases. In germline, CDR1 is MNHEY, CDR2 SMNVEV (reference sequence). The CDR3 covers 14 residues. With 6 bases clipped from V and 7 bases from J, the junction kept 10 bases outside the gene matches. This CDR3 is CASREAGMGYTQYF. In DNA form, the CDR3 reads TGTGCCAGCAGAGAAGCGGGGATGGGGTATACGCAGTATTTT.

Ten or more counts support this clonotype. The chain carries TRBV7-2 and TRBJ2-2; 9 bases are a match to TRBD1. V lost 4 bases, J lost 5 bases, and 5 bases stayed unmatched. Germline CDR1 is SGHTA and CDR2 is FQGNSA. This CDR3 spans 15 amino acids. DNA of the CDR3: TGTGCCAGCAGCTCCAAGACAGGGGGGACCGGGGAGCTGTTTTTT. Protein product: CASSSKTGGTGELFF.

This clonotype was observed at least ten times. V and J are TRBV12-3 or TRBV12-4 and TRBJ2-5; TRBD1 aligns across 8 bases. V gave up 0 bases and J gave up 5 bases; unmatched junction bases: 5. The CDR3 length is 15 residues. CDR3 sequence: CASSLADRVWETQYF. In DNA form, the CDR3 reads TGTGCCAGCAGTTTAGCGGACAGGGTTTGGGAGACCCAGTACTTC.

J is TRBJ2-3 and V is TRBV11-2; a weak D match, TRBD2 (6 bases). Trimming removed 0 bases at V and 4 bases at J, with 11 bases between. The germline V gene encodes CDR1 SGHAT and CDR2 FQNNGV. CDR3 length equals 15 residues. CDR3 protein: CASSLEGGEADTQYF. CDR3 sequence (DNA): TGTGCCAGCAGCTTAGAGGGGGGAGAAGCAGATACGCAGTATTTT. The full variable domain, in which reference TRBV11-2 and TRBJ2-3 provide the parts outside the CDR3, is EAGVAQSPRYKIIEKRQSVAFWCNPISGHATLYWYQQILGQGPKLLIQFQNNGVVDDSQLPKDRFSAERLKGVDSTLKIQPAKLEDSAVYLCASSLEGGEADTQYFGPGTRLTVL.

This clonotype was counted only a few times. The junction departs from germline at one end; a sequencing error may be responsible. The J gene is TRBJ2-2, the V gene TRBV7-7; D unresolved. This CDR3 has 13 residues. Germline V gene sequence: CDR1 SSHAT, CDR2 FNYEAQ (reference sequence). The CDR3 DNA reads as TGTGCTAGCAGCGACCGGCCTACCGGGGAGCTGTTTTTT. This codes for CASSDRPTGELFF.

This CDR3 reads CASSLLSSGGLYNEQFF. The CDR3 DNA reads TGTGCCAGCAGCTTGTTATCTAGCGGGGGTCTTTACAATGAGCAGTTCTTC. The chain couples TRBV11-2 to TRBJ2-1, with 10 bases that match TRBD2. Germline V CDR1 and CDR2: SGHAT, FQNNGV. Losses at the gene ends were 3 bases for V and 4 bases for J; bases not matched to a gene: 9. The CDR3 is 17 amino acids. Filled out from reference TRBV11-2 and TRBJ2-1, the complete variable domain reads EAGVAQSPRYKIIEKRQSVAFWCNPISGHATLYWYQQILGQGPKLLIQFQNNGVVDDSQLPKDRFSAERLKGVDSTLKIQPAKLEDSAVYLCASSLLSSGGLYNEQFFGPGTRLTVL.

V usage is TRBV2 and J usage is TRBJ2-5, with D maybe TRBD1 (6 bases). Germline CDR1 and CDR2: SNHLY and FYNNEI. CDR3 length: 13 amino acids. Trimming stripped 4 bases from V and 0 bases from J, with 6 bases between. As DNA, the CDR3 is TGTGCCAGCAGTGGGGACAACCAAGAGACCCAGTACTTC. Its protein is CASSGDNQETQYF.

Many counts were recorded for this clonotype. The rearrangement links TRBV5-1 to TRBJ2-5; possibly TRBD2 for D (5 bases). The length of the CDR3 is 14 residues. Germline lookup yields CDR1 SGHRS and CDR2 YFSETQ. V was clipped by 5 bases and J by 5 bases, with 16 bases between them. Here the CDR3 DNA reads TGCGCCAGCAGTACGGGAACTCCCCGGGAGACCCAGTACTTC. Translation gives CASSTGTPRETQYF. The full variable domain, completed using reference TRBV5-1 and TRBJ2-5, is KAGVTQTPRYLIKTRGQQVTLSCSPISGHRSVSWYQQTPGQGLQFLFEYFSETQRNKGNFPGRFSGRQFSNSRSEMNVSTLELGDSALYLCASSTGTPRETQYFGPGTRLLVL.

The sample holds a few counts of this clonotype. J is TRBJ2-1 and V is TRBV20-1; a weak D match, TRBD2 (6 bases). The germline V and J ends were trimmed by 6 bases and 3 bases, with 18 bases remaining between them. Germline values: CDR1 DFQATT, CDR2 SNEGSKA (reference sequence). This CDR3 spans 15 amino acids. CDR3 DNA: TGCAGTGCCCCCCTGGCGGGGATAGGCTACAATGAGCAGTTCTTC. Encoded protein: CSAPLAGIGYNEQFF.

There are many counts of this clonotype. The CDR3 nucleotides are TGTGCCACCAGCAGAGAAGTCCTGATACAAGAGACCCAGTACTTC. Amino acids: CATSREVLIQETQYF. The gene calls are TRBV15 and TRBJ2-5, with D unresolved. Trimming took 0 bases from V and 2 from J, leaving 10 bases between them. This CDR3 is built from 15 residues. From germline, CDR1 is LNHNV and CDR2 YYDKDF (reference sequence).

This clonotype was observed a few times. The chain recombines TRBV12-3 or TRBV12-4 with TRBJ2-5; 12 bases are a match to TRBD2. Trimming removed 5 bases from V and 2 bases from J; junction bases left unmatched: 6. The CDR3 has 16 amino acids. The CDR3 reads CASSIRLAGDQETQYF. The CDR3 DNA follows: TGTGCCAGCAGTATCAGACTAGCGGGGGATCAAGAGACCCAGTACTTC.

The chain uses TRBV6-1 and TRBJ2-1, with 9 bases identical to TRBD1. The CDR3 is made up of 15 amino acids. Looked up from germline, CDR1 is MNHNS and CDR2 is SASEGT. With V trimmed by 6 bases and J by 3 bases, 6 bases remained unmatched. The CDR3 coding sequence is TGTGCCAGCAGGACCGGGACAGGGTTCTACAATGAGCAGTTCTTC. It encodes CASRTGTGFYNEQFF.

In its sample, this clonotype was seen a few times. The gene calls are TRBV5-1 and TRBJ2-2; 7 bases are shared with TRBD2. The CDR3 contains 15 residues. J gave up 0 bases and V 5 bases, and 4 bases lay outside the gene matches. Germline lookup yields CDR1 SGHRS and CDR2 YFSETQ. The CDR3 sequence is CASRGTTSNTGELFF. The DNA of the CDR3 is TGCGCCAGCAGGGGGACTACCTCGAACACCGGGGAGCTGTTTTTT.

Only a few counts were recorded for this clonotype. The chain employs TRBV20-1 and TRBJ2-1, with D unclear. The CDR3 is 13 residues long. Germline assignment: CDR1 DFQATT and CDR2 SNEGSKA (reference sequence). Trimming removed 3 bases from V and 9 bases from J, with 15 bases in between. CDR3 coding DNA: TGCAGTGCTAGTGACAACGTAGGTGGTGAGCAGTTCTTC. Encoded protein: CSASDNVGGEQFF.

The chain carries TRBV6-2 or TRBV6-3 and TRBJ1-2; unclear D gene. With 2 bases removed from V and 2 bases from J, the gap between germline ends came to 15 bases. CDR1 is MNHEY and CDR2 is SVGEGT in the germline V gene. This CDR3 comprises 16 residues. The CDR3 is CASSYAWTGENYGYTF. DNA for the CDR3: TGTGCCAGCAGTTACGCGTGGACCGGTGAGAACTATGGCTACACCTTC.

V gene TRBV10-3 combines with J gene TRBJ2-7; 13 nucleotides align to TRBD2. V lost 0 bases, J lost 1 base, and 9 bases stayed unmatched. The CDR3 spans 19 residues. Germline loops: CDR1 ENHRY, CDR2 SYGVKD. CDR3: CAISESTGLAGVRSYEQYF. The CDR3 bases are TGTGCCATCAGTGAGTCTACTGGACTAGCGGGAGTAAGGTCCTACGAGCAGTACTTC.

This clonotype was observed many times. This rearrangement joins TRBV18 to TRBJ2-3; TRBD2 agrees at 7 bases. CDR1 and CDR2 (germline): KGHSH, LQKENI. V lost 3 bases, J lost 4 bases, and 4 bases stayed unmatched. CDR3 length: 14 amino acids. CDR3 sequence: CASSPLGGADTQYF. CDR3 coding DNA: TGTGCCAGCTCACCGCTGGGGGGGGCAGATACGCAGTATTTT.

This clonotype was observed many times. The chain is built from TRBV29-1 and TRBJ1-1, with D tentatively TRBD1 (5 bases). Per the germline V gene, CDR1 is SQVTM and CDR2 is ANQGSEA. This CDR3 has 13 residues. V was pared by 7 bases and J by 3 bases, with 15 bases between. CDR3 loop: CSAPRQGYTEAFF. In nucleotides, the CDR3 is TGCAGCGCCCCGAGGCAGGGATACACTGAAGCTTTCTTT. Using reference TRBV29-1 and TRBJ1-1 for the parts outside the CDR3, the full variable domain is SAVISQKPSRDICQRGTSLTIQCQVDSQVTMMFWYRQQPGQSLTLIATANQGSEATYESGFVIDKFPISRPNLTFSTLTVSNMSPEDSSIYLCSAPRQGYTEAFFGQGTRLTVV.